This T cell receptor (beta chain) was identified during a study of T cells after posttransplantation cyclophosphamide. Germline CDR1 is SGHNT and CDR2 is YENEEA. The CDR3 has 15 amino acids. V was pared by 2 bases and J by 4 bases, with 4 bases of the junction left unmatched. TCRdb's copy holds only in-frame clones and misses some; the assay was immunoSEQ multiplex PCR. In the table there are approximately 52,000 clones, roughly 84% of which are singletons. The source is a young man with a blood cancer, CMV-positive, and with a related stem cell donor. The V gene is TRBV11-3, the J gene TRBJ2-1; 8 nucleotides agree with TRBD1. The sequenced material came from PBMCs. The CDR3 DNA follows: TGTGCCAGCAGCTTACAGGGGGCTTTATACAATGAGCAGTTCTTC. This encodes CASSLQGALYNEQFF.